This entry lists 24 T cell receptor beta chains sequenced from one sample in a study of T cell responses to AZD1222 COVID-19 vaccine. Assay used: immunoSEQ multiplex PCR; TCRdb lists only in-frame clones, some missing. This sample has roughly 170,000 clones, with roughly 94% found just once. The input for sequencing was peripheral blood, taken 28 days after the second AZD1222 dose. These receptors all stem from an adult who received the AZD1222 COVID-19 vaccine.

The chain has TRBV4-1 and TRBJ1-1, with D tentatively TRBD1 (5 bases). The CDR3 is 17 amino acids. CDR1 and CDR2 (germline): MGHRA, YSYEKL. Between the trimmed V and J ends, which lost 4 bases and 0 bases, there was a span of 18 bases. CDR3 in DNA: TGCGCCAGCAGCCCACAAGTAGGGTGGGGCATGAACACTGAAGCTTTCTTT. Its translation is CASSPQVGWGMNTEAFF.

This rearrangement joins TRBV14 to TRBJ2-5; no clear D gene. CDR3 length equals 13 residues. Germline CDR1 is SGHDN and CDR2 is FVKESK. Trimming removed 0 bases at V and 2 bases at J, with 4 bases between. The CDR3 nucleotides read TGTGCCAGCAGCCAAGAGTATCAAGAGACCCAGTACTTC. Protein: CASSQEYQETQYF. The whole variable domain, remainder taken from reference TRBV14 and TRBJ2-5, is EAGVTQFPSHSVIEKGQTVTLRCDPISGHDNLYWYRRVMGKEIKFLLHFVKESKQDESGMPNNRFLAERTGGTYSTLKVQPAELEDSGVYFCASSQEYQETQYFGPGTRLLVL.

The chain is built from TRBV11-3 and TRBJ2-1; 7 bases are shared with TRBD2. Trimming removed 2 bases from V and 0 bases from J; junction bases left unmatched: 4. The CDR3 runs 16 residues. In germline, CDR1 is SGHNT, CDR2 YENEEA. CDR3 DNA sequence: TGTGCCAGCAGCTTATCGACTAGCAGCTCCTACAATGAGCAGTTCTTC. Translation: CASSLSTSSSYNEQFF.

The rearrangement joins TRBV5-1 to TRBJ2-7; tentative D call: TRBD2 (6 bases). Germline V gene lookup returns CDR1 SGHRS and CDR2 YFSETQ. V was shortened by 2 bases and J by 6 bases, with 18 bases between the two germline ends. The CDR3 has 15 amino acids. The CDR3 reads CASSFESGRSGEQYF. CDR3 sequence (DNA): TGCGCCAGCAGCTTTGAGAGTGGGAGGTCTGGCGAGCAGTACTTC.

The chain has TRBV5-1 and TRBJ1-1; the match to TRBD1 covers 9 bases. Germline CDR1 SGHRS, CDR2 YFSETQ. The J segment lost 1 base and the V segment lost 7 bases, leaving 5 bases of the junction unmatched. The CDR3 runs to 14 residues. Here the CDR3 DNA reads TGCGCCAGCCAGCGGACAGGGGCGAACACTGAAGCTTTCTTT. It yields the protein CASQRTGANTEAFF.

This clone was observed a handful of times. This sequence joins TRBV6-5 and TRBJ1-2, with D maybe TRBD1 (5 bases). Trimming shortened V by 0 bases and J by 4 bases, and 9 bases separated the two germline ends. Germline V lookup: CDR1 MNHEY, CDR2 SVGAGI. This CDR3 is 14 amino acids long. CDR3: CASSYSTASYGYTF. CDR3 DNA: TGTGCCAGCAGTTACTCGACAGCGTCCTATGGCTACACCTTC.

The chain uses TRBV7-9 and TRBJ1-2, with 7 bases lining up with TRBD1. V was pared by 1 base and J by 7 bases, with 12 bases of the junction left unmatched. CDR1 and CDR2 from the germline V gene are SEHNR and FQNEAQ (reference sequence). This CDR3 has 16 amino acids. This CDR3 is CASSLDVLPGGSGYTF. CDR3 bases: TGTGCCAGCAGCTTAGACGTTCTGCCAGGGGGTAGTGGCTACACCTTC.

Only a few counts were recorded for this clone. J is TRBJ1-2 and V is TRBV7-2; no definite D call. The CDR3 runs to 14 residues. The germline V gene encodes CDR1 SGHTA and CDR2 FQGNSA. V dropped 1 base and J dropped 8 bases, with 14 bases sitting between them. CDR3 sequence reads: CASSLDRSGIGYTF. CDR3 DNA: TGTGCCAGCAGCTTAGATCGTTCGGGGATCGGCTACACCTTC.

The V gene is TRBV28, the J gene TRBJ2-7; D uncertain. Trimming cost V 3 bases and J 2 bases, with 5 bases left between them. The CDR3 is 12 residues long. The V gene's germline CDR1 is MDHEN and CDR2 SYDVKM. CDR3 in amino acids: CASSFYPYEQYF. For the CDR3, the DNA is TGTGCCAGCAGTTTCTATCCCTACGAGCAGTACTTC.

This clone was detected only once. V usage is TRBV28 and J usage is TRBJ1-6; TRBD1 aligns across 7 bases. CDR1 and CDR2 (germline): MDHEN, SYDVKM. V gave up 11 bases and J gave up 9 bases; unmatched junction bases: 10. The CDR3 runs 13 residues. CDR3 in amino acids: CAAIGGGGSPLHF. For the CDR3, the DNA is TGTGCCGCAATAGGGGGCGGGGGTTCACCCCTCCACTTT. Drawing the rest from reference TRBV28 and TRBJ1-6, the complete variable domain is DVKVTQSSRYLVKRTGEKVFLECVQDMDHENMFWYRQDPGLGLRLIYFSYDVKMKEKGDIPEGYSVSREKKERFSLILESASTNQTSMYLCAAIGGGGSPLHFGNGTRLTVT.

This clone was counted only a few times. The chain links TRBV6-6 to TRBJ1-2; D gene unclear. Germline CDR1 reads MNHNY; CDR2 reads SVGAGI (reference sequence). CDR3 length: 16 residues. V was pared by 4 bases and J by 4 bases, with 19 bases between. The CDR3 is CASSFSTEVISYGYTF. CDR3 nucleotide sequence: TGTGCCAGCAGTTTCTCTACGGAGGTGATAAGCTATGGCTACACCTTC.

CDR3 nucleotides: TGTGCCAGCAGCGAGGTGGGGGATGAAGAGACCCAGTACTTC. It translates to CASSEVGDEETQYF. The J gene is TRBJ2-5, the V gene TRBV28; perhaps D is TRBD1 or TRBD2 (5 bases each). Germline loops: CDR1 MDHEN, CDR2 SYDVKM. The CDR3 has 14 amino acids. Deletions cut 6 bases from V and 3 bases from J, with 14 bases between.

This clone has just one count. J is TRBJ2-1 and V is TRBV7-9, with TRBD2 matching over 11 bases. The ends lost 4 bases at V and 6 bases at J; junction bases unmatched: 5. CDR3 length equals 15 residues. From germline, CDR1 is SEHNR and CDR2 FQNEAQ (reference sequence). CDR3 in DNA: TGTGCCAGCAGCTGGTCCGGGACTAGCGGCAATGAGCAGTTCTTC. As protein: CASSWSGTSGNEQFF.

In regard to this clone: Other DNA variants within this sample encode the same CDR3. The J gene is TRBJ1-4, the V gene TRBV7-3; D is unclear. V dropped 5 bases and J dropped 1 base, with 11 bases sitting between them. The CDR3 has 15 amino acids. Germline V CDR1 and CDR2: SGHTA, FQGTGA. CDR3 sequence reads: CASSPTGGTNEKLFF. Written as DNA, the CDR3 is TGTGCCAGCAGCCCGACGGGAGGAACTAATGAAAAACTGTTTTTT.

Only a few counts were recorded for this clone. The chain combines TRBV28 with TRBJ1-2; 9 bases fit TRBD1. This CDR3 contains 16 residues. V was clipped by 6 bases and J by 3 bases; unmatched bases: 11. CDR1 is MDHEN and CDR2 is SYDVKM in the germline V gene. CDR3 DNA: TGTGCCAGCAGCCTCGCGGGACAGGGAACGGACTATGGCTACACCTTC. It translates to CASSLAGQGTDYGYTF.

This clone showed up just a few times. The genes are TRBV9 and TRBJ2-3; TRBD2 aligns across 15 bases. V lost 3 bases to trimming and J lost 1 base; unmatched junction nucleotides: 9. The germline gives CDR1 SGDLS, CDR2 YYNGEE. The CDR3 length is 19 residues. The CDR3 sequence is CASSADPGLAGGRTDTQYF. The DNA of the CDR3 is TGTGCCAGCAGCGCGGATCCGGGACTAGCGGGGGGCCGCACAGATACGCAGTATTTT.

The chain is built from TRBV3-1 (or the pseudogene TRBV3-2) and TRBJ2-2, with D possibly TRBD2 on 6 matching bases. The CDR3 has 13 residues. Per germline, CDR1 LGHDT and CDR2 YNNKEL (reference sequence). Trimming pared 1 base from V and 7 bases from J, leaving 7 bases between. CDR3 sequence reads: CASSQAGVGELFF. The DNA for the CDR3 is TGTGCCAGCAGCCAAGCGGGAGTCGGGGAGCTGTTTTTT.

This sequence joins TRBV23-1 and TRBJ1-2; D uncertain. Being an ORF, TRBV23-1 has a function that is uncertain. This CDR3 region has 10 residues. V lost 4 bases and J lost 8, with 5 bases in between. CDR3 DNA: TGCGCCAGCAGTCGGGAGGGCTACACCTTC. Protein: CASSREGYTF.

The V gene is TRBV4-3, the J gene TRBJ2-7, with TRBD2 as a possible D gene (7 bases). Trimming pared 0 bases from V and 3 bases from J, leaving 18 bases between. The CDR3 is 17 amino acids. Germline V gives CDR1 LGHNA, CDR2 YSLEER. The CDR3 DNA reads TGCGCCAGCAGCCAAGATCATGGGGGGGGCCTAGACTACGAGCAGTACTTC. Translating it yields CASSQDHGGGLDYEQYF.

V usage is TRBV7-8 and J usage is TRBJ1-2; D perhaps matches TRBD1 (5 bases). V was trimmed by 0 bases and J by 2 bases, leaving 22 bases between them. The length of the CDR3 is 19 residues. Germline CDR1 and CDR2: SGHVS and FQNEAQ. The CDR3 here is CASSLAGGFRAKKNYGYTF. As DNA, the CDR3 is TGTGCCAGCAGCTTAGCTGGGGGTTTTAGGGCAAAAAAAAACTATGGCTACACCTTC.

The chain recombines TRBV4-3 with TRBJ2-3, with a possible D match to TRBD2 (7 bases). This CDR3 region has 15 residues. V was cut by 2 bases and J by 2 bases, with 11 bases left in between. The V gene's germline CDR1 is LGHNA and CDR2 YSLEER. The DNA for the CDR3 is TGCGCCAGCAGCCAATGGGGGGGGGCCACAGATACGCAGTATTTT. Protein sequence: CASSQWGGATDTQYF.

DNA for the CDR3: TGTGCCAGCAGCTCCGAGGGGGGGTTTGGTCAGCCCCAGCATTTT. Amino acids: CASSSEGGFGQPQHF. The rearrangement joins TRBV9 to TRBJ1-5; D is possibly TRBD1 (6 bases). Trimming took 4 bases from V and 6 from J, leaving 17 bases between them. Germline loops: CDR1 SGDLS, CDR2 YYNGEE. CDR3 length equals 15 residues.

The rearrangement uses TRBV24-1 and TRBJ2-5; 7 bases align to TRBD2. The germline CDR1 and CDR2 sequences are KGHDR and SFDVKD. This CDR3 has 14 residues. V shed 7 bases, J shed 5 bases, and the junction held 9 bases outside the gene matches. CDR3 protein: CATRGAGVRETQYF. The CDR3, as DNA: TGTGCCACCAGAGGGGCGGGGGTAAGGGAGACCCAGTACTTC.

In DNA form, the CDR3 reads TGTGCCAGCAGCCCCCAAGGTGCCGGCTCCTACAATGAGCAGTTCTTC. Translation: CASSPQGAGSYNEQFF. The chain employs TRBV7-9 and TRBJ2-1; D unclear. The CDR3 has 16 residues. The V end lost 5 bases, the J end lost 0 bases, and 14 bases lay between the germline ends. Germline loops: CDR1 SEHNR, CDR2 FQNEAQ (reference sequence).